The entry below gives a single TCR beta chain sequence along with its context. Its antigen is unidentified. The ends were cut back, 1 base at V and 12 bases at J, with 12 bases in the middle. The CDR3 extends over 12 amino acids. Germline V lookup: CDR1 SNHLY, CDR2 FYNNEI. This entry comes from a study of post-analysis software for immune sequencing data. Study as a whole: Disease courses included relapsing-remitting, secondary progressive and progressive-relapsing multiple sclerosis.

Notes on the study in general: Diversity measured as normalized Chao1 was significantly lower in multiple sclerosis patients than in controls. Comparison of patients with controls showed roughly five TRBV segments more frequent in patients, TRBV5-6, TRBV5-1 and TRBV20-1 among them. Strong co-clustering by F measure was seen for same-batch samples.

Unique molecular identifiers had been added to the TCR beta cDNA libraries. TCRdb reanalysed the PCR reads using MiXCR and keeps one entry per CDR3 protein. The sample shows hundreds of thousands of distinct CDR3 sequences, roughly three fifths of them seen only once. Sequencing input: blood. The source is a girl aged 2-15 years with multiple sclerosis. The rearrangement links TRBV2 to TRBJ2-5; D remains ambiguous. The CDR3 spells CASSEESSRKYF. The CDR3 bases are TGTGCCAGCAGTGAAGAGTCGTCGAGGAAGTACTTC. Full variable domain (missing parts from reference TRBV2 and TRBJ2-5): EPEVTQTPSHQVTQMGQEVILRCVPISNHLYFYWYRQILGQKVEFLVSFYNNEISEKSEIFDDQFSVERPDGSNFTLKIRSTKLEDSAMYFCASSEESSRKYFGPGTRLLVL.